This T cell receptor (beta chain) was sequenced in a study of graft-versus-host responses after intestinal transplantation. This clone was detected a few times. Its antigen is not identified. This CDR3 has 16 residues. Germline V gene data show CDR1 as SGHDT and CDR2 as YYEEEE. V was cut by 1 base and J by 4 bases, with 14 bases left in between. Some clones are missing from TCRdb's copy, which holds only in-frame ones; the method was immunoSEQ multiplex PCR. The sample lists about 64,000 clones; 90% to 95% were seen once. This clonotype was obtained from a human donor who was the organ donor for an intestinal transplant. The chain combines TRBV5-6 with TRBJ2-2, with D perhaps matching TRBD2 (6 bases). Specimen: unstimulated CD8+ T cells sorted from spleen or lymph node cells, collected before transplant. CDR3 in amino acids: CASSLSTGVVTGELFF. Here the CDR3 DNA reads TGTGCCAGCAGCTTGAGCACGGGAGTTGTCACCGGGGAGCTGTTTTTT.